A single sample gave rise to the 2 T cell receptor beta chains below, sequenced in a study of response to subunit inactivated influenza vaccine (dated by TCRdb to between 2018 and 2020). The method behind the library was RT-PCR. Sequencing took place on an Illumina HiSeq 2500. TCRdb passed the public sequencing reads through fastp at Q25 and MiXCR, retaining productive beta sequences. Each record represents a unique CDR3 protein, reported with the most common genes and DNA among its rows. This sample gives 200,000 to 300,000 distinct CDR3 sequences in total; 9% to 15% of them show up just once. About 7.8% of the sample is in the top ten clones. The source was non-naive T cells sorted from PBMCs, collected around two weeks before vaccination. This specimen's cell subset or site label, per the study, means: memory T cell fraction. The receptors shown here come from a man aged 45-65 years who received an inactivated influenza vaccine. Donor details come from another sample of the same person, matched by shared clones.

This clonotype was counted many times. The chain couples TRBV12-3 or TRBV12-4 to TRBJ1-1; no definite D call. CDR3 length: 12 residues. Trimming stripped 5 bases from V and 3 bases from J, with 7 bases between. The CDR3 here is CASSPAHTEAFF. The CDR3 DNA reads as TGTGCCAGCAGTCCCGCGCACACTGAAGCTTTCTTT.

The chain's CDR3 is CASSTSGSLYGGYEQYF. The DNA for the CDR3 is TGTGCCAGCAGCACCAGCGGGAGTCTTTATGGCGGCTACGAGCAGTACTTC. V is TRBV7-2 and J is TRBJ2-7, with 8 bases fitting TRBD2. In germline, CDR1 is SGHTA, CDR2 FQGNSA. The CDR3 totals 17 residues. J was trimmed by 3 bases and V by 5 bases; bases with no gene match: 15.